The sequence of this TCR beta chain was determined in a study of glioma-infiltrating T cells after dendritic cell vaccination. Study details: Patients had newly diagnosed or recurrent glioblastoma and received dendritic cell vaccines.

Study conclusions and caveats: Complete blood and tumor specimen sets were limited to few patients.

There are 13 residues in the CDR3. From germline, CDR1 is LNHDA and CDR2 SQIVND (reference sequence). Trimming cost V 7 bases and J 0 bases, with 7 bases left between them. As concerns this clone: Its cognate antigen is unknown.

Clones were sequenced by immunoSEQ multiplex PCR, and TCRdb holds only the in-frame ones, with some missing. This sample carries 55,000 to 75,000 clones, 81% of them seen once, and the ten largest clones take less than 8%. All glioblastoma patients lacked an isocitrate dehydrogenase mutation. The J gene is TRBJ1-3, the V gene TRBV19, with D uncertain. The sequenced sample was blood, obtained before dendritic cell vaccination. This receptor was obtained from a human donor with glioblastoma. The CDR3 DNA reads TGTGCCAGTAAGCGGGACTCTGGAAACACCATATATTTT. Protein product: CASKRDSGNTIYF.